The 16 T cell receptor beta chains in this list originate from one sample, sequenced in a study of response to subunit inactivated influenza vaccine (dated by TCRdb to the late 2010s). The library relied on RT-PCR. Sequencing instrument: Illumina HiSeq 2500. The public reads were quality trimmed at Q25 with fastp and then assembled into clones with MiXCR by TCRdb, keeping productive beta chains. Rows are combined by CDR3 protein, so each entry shows the most common genes and DNA. The sample includes about 700,000 distinct CDR3 sequences, with approximately 15% observed a single time. The ten largest clones represent 7.5% to 9% of the sample. The sample consisted of PBMCs from blood, taken roughly 15 days before vaccination. These receptors came from a man aged 50 to 59 who received an inactivated influenza vaccine. Donor details come from another sample of the same person, matched by shared clones.

The table lists this clonotype with a few counts. The rearrangement joins TRBV20-1 to TRBJ1-5; D call uncertain. V was shortened by 5 bases and J by 7 bases, with 9 bases between the two germline ends. The length of the CDR3 is 11 residues. Germline V gives CDR1 DFQATT, CDR2 SNEGSKA (reference sequence). As DNA, the CDR3 is TGCAGTGCTGGGAATGGGCAGCCCCAGCATTTT. This codes for CSAGNGQPQHF.

The J gene is TRBJ1-5, the V gene TRBV29-1, with 11 bases identical to TRBD1. CDR1 is SQVTM, CDR2 ANQGSEA, per germline. Trimming took 7 bases from V and 3 from J; bases not matched to a gene: 2. The CDR3 is 13 amino acids. The chain's CDR3 is CSAGQGDNQPQHF. CDR3 sequence (DNA): TGCAGCGCGGGACAGGGGGACAATCAGCCCCAGCATTTT.

This chain connects TRBV7-2 to TRBJ1-2; D gene uncertain. V gave up 5 bases and J gave up 4 bases, with 11 bases separating them. In germline, CDR1 is SGHTA, CDR2 FQGNSA. This CDR3 spans 13 amino acids. The CDR3, as DNA: TGTGCCAGCAGCCCCAACCCTTTCTATGGCTACACCTTC. Protein product: CASSPNPFYGYTF.

This clonotype was observed a handful of times. This rearrangement joins TRBV7-2 to TRBJ2-2, with 12 bases that match TRBD2. V dropped 5 bases and J dropped 7; count of bases not matched to a gene: 11. This CDR3 contains 17 residues. Looked up from germline, CDR1 is SGHTA and CDR2 is FQGNSA. CDR3 region: CASSLESSGRVYGELFF. The DNA for the CDR3 is TGTGCCAGCAGCCTAGAGTCTAGCGGGAGGGTTTACGGGGAGCTGTTTTTT.

This chain joins TRBV29-1 and TRBJ1-4; D ambiguous. Per germline, CDR1 SQVTM and CDR2 ANQGSEA. This CDR3 contains 13 residues. V was pared by 7 bases and J by 7 bases, with 16 bases between. In DNA form, the CDR3 reads TGCAGCGCCGCACTTAACTGGGGTGAAAAACTGTTTTTT. Encoded protein: CSAALNWGEKLFF. Based on the CDR3 plus reference TRBV29-1 and TRBJ1-4, the full variable domain is SAVISQKPSRDICQRGTSLTIQCQVDSQVTMMFWYRQQPGQSLTLIATANQGSEATYESGFVIDKFPISRPNLTFSTLTVSNMSPEDSSIYLCSAALNWGEKLFFGSGTQLSVL.

This CDR3 is CASSHTTGSDTQYF. The CDR3 DNA sequence: TGTGCCAGCAGTCACACCACAGGGTCAGATACGCAGTATTTT. The genes are TRBV6-5 and TRBJ2-3, with a tentative D call TRBD1 (6 bases). The CDR3 has 14 residues. V lost 5 bases and J lost 4, with 13 bases in between. Germline V gives CDR1 MNHEY, CDR2 SVGAGI.

The CDR3 loop is CAWSFQGTGELFF. As DNA, the CDR3 is TGTGCCTGGAGTTTCCAGGGCACCGGGGAGCTGTTTTTT. The chain recombines TRBV30 with TRBJ2-2, with a weak D call TRBD1 (5 bases). The germline V and J ends were trimmed by 2 bases and 4 bases, with 8 bases remaining between them. From germline, CDR1 is GTSNPN and CDR2 SVGIG (reference sequence). This CDR3 is 13 amino acids long.

This clonotype was recorded many times. The J gene is TRBJ2-3, the V gene TRBV27; D perhaps matches TRBD2 (5 bases). The CDR3 spans 14 residues. The V end lost 5 bases, the J end lost 2 bases, and 11 bases lay between the germline ends. Germline CDR1 reads MNHEY; CDR2 reads SMNVEV (reference sequence). This CDR3 reads CASSVLGNTDTQYF. In DNA, the CDR3 is TGTGCCAGCAGTGTCCTCGGGAACACAGATACGCAGTATTTT.

Points on this clonotype: This may come from a read error, since a much larger clone is one base off. The gene calls are TRBV5-1 and TRBJ2-3; 8 positions agree with TRBD2. The CDR3 runs to 18 residues. V shed 7 bases, J shed 2 bases, and the junction held 18 bases outside the gene matches. Germline values: CDR1 SGHRS, CDR2 YFSETQ. CDR3 DNA sequence: TGCGCCAGCGGACCTATCCTCTTGCGGGAGGACATCACAGATACGCAGTATTTT. It specifies CASGPILLREDITDTQYF.

Comment on this clonotype: The junction shows a germline mismatch at one end, possibly a read error. The chain has TRBV12-3 or TRBV12-4 and TRBJ2-7; 9 bases map to TRBD2. The CDR3 is 16 residues long. The CDR3, as DNA: TGTGCCAGCAGTTTATTGGGGCGGGGGGGATCATACGAGCAGTGCTTC. This gives the protein CASSLLGRGGSYEQCF.

The CDR3 here is CASSPDRSGYYGYTF. CDR3 DNA sequence: TGTGCCAGCAGCCCGGACAGGTCGGGATATTATGGCTACACCTTC. The chain couples TRBV12-3 or TRBV12-4 to TRBJ1-2; 7 bases map to TRBD1. After removal of 6 bases from V and 5 bases from J, the junction contained 12 bases not matched to a gene. The CDR3 loop spans 15 amino acids.

Many counts were recorded for this clonotype. J is TRBJ2-1 and V is TRBV12-3 or TRBV12-4; D is unresolved. This CDR3 spans 17 amino acids. V lost 5 bases and J lost 0, with 17 bases in between. CDR3 bases: TGTGCCAGCAGTACCATTCGGACCTACAGCTCCTACAATGAGCAGTTCTTC. This sequence encodes CASSTIRTYSSYNEQFF.

This clonotype was seen a handful of times. This rearrangement joins TRBV5-4 to TRBJ2-7; D remains unclear. V lost 0 bases to trimming and J lost 3 bases, with 7 bases between them. Germline loops: CDR1 SGHNT, CDR2 YYREEE (reference sequence). The CDR3 has 13 amino acids. CDR3 DNA: TGTGCCAGCAGCTTGGAGGTCAACTACGAGCAGTACTTC. Amino acid sequence: CASSLEVNYEQYF.

This rearrangement joins TRBV9 to TRBJ2-3; 12 bases match TRBD2. Germline loops: CDR1 SGDLS, CDR2 YYNGEE. The CDR3 is 14 amino acids. The J segment lost 7 bases and the V segment lost 4 bases, leaving 4 bases of the junction unmatched. The CDR3 sequence is CASSTGLAGNTQYF. As DNA, the CDR3 is TGTGCCAGCAGCACTGGACTAGCGGGGAATACGCAGTATTTT.

This clonotype was observed a few times. The chain has TRBV20-1 and TRBJ2-7, with D tentatively TRBD2 (6 bases). The CDR3 consists of 14 residues. V lost 3 bases and J lost 1, with 13 bases in between. CDR1 DFQATT and CDR2 SNEGSKA come from the germline V gene (reference sequence). The CDR3 is CSASSLAKSYEQYF. As DNA, the CDR3 is TGCAGTGCTAGTTCCCTAGCGAAATCCTACGAGCAGTACTTC.

This clonotype came up a few times. The J gene is TRBJ2-3, the V gene TRBV4-1; D perhaps matches TRBD2 (5 bases). The CDR3 totals 17 residues. Germline values: CDR1 MGHRA, CDR2 YSYEKL. V dropped 4 bases and J dropped 6 bases, with 23 bases sitting between them. CDR3 residues: CASSRVGLGLLGDTQYF. In DNA form, the CDR3 reads TGCGCCAGCAGCCGAGTTGGACTTGGTCTCCTAGGCGATACGCAGTATTTT.